This TCR beta chain emerged from a study of tumor-infiltrating lymphocytes in primary liver carcinoma. This clonotype was seen at least ten times. Its antigen is not identified. Trimming stripped 4 bases from V and 0 bases from J, with 19 bases between. This CDR3 is 19 amino acids long. Germline V CDR1 and CDR2: WSHSY, SAAADI. A constant-region primer served to make TCR beta cDNA from about 0.5 ug total RNA. Three-round nested multiplex PCR performed with slightly modified ARM-PCR produced the TCR beta libraries. Rounds one and two of PCR, each of 10 cycles, were primed with TRBV1-TRBV30 forward primers and a C-beta reverse primer. TCRdb itself ran the multiplex PCR reads through MiXCR, one entry per CDR3 protein. The repertoire holds approximately 54,000 distinct CDR3 sequences, with roughly 77% as singletons. It was from about 21-30 mg of unsorted bulk tissue that RNA and DNA were co-extracted. Study-level findings and limits: Lesser overlap characterized tumor-adjacent and tumor-blood pairs relative to tumor region pairs.

Sequencing was carried out using liver tumor tissue from sampling region 2. The subset is: tumor region T2, inferior pole. V and J are TRBV10-2 and TRBJ2-6; maybe TRBD2 (6 bases). This receptor was obtained from a man in his forties with primary liver carcinoma and hepatitis B virus infection. The CDR3 DNA reads TGCGCCAGCAGTGTCCTCCCAGCGGGCTCTCTCTCTGGGGCCAACGTCCTGACTTTC. Amino acids: CASSVLPAGSLSGANVLTF.